This TCR beta chain was retrieved from a study of T cells in Graves' hyperthyroidism and ophthalmopathy. This clonotype showed up just a few times. CDR3 length: 12 amino acids. Trimming cost V 2 bases and J 3 bases, with 8 bases left between them. The germline V gene encodes CDR1 DFQATT and CDR2 SNEGSKA (reference sequence). Graves' hyperthyroidism without ophthalmopathy progression within 18 months was termed stable. Subjects aged 18 to 65 presented with newly diagnosed hyperthyroidism of less than 2 months' duration. RNA transcripts were the template for amplifying TCR beta CDR3 regions. Primed by the HTBI set, a first-round RT-PCR was run on the TCR CDR3. MiXCR was run by TCRdb on the multiplex PCR reads, yielding one entry per CDR3 protein. The sample contains 470,000 or so distinct CDR3 sequences, around 21% of which appear only once.

The chain carries TRBV20-1 and TRBJ2-7; the D gene is possibly TRBD1 (5 bases). The clonotype was recovered from a man aged 18-30 years with Graves' hyperthyroidism. The specimen sequenced was blood. The CDR3 loop is CSARPDSYEQYF. Written as DNA, the CDR3 is TGCAGTGCTAGACCCGACAGCTACGAGCAGTACTTC.